The rows below give T cell receptor beta chains drawn from one sample of a study of cytomegalovirus exposure and HLA in healthy donors. The assay was immunoSEQ multiplex PCR, and TCRdb's table has in-frame clones only and misses some. The repertoire holds approximately 150,000 clones, with roughly 79% as singletons. Sequenced material: PBMCs. The receptor source for this set is a man younger than 35 in good health and CMV-seropositive. The CDR3 runs from the conserved cysteine through the conserved F or W. D genes are given only for firm matches. Clone size, where shown, is once, few, many, or a class for clones that have expanded.

J,D,V,size,CDR3,DNA
TRBJ2-7,TRBD1,TRBV7-2,NA,CASSLDRGPYEQYF,TGTGCCAGCAGCTTAGACAGGGGCCCATACGAGCAGTACTTC
TRBJ2-3,TRBD1,TRBV30,once,CAWSVIGGTTDTQYF,TGTGCCTGGAGTGTAATAGGGGGCACCACAGATACGCAGTATTTT
TRBJ2-7,TRBD2,TRBV7-2,NA,CASSLGGLAGYEQYF,TGTGCCAGCAGCTTAGGGGGACTAGCGGGGTACGAGCAGTACTTC
TRBJ1-4,NA,TRBV11-1,NA,CASSYSTGPREKLFF,TGTGCCAGCAGCTACTCCACAGGCCCTAGGGAAAAACTGTTTTTT
TRBJ1-4,NA,TRBV7-9,NA,CASSPEGIIEKLFF,TGTGCCAGCAGCCCTGAGGGTATAATAGAAAAACTGTTTTTT
TRBJ2-7,NA,TRBV5-6,NA,CASSDGVYEQYF,TGTGCCAGCAGCGACGGGGTCTACGAGCAGTACTTC
TRBJ2-7,NA,TRBV5-6,once,CASSEDGGLHEQYF,TGTGCCAGCAGCGAAGACGGGGGGCTTCACGAGCAGTACTTC
TRBJ1-2,TRBD1,TRBV7-3,few,CASSLGPRDRHDSGYTF,TGTGCCAGCAGCTTAGGCCCGAGGGACAGGCATGACTCTGGCTACACCTTC
TRBJ2-3,TRBD2,TRBV9,NA,CASSVGASSGSGDTQYF,TGTGCCAGCAGCGTAGGGGCGTCTAGCGGGAGTGGAGATACGCAGTATTTT
TRBJ1-4,NA,TRBV12-5,NA,CASGPSTGGFREKLFF,TGTGCTAGTGGTCCATCAACGGGGGGATTTCGGGAAAAACTGTTTTTT
TRBJ2-1,NA,TRBV7-9,NA,CASSYSTAYNEQFF,TGTGCCAGCAGCTACTCGACAGCCTACAATGAGCAGTTCTTC
TRBJ2-2,NA,TRBV12-5,NA,CASGLVLGDTGELFF,TGTGCTAGTGGTTTGGTACTCGGGGACACCGGGGAGCTGTTTTTT
TRBJ1-6,NA,TRBV2,NA,CASEGVNNSPLHF,TGTGCCAGCGAGGGAGTGAATAATTCACCCCTCCACTTT
TRBJ2-1,TRBD2,TRBV5-1,NA,CASSLGLAGGNEQFF,TGCGCCAGCAGCCTGGGACTAGCGGGAGGCAATGAGCAGTTCTTC
TRBJ2-3,TRBD2,TRBV18,NA,CASSPTAGGDDTQYF,TGTGCCAGCTCACCTACAGCGGGGGGTGACGATACGCAGTATTTT
TRBJ2-3,TRBD2,TRBV7-9,NA,CASSLAGARDTQYF,TGTGCCAGCAGCCTAGCGGGAGCTCGGGATACGCAGTATTTT
TRBJ2-7,NA,TRBV5-6,NA,CASSLSPGGMYF,TGTGCCAGCAGCTTGAGTCCAGGAGGAATGTACTTC